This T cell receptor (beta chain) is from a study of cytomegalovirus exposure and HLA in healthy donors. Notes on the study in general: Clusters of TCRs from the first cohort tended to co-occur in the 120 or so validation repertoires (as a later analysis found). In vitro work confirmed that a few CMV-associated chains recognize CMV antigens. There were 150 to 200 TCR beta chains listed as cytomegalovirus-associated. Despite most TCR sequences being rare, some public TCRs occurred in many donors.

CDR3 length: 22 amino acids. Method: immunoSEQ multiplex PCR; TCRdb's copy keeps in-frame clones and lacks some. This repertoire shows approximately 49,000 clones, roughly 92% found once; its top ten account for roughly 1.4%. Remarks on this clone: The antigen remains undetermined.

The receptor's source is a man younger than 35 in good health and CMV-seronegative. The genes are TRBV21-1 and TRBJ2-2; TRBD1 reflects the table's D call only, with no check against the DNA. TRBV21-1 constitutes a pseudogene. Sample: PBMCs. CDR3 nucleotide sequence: TGTGCCAGCAGCAAAGATTGGACAGGCCCCGTCCCCCCACCTGATAACACCGGGGAGCTGTTTTTT. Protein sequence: CASSKDWTGPVPPPDNTGELFF.